This T cell receptor beta chain derives from a study of T-cell reconstitution after alpha-beta-depleted transplantation in children. Trimming took off 10 bases at V and 4 bases at J, with 14 bases between the two ends. The CDR3 totals 13 residues. Construction of the TCRbeta library involved unique molecular identifiers. MiXCR, run by TCRdb on the PCR reads, gives a single entry per CDR3 protein. This sample has about 400,000 distinct CDR3 sequences, with roughly 21% found just once. The starting material was PBMCs from the stem cell graft donor, obtained from the stem cell graft. This chain joins TRBV12-3 or TRBV12-4 and TRBJ2-1; a weak D match, TRBD1 (5 bases). The sequence came from a human donor who donated a stem cell graft to a child with acute myeloid leukemia. The CDR3 DNA reads TGTGCCACCGCGAAGGGGTGGTACAATGAGCAGTTCTTC. Protein: CATAKGWYNEQFF.